The 10 T cell receptor beta chains below all came from one sample that was sequenced in a study of cytomegalovirus exposure and HLA in healthy donors (dated by TCRdb to the late 2010s). Receptor amplification or capture employed the immunoSEQ multiplex PCR assay. For the multiplex PCR, a mixture combining 60 forward primers for TCR Vbeta segments and 13 reverse primers for TCR Jbeta segments was used. TCRdb took over this immuneACCESS table, retaining in-frame rearrangements with V and J assigned. Such tables are incomplete; in checked studies, under half of the missing clones stem from an unresolved V gene, and the remainder is unexplained. The sample profile shows about 100,000 clones; roughly four fifths of them were found once. Roughly 13% of the sample is held by the ten biggest clonotypes. Sequencing used PBMCs. These receptors originate from a male donor in good health and CMV-seropositive.

This chain joins TRBV15 and TRBJ2-5, with a weak D call TRBD2 (6 bases). Deletions cut 5 bases from V and 4 bases from J, with 14 bases between. This CDR3 is built from 14 residues. Germline CDR1 is LNHNV and CDR2 is YYDKDF (reference sequence). The CDR3 loop reads CATSDGTRRETQYF. The CDR3 DNA reads TGTGCCACCAGCGACGGGACTCGCCGAGAGACCCAGTACTTC.

The chain joins TRBV10-3 to TRBJ1-1; D call uncertain. With 3 bases removed from V and 3 bases from J, the gap between germline ends came to 5 bases. The germline V gene encodes CDR1 ENHRY and CDR2 SYGVKD. There are 12 residues in the CDR3. The CDR3 reads CAISDRDTEAFF. The CDR3 nucleotides read TGTGCCATCAGTGATCGGGACACTGAAGCTTTCTTT.

This sequence joins TRBV19 and TRBJ1-3; no clear D. The germline V and J ends were trimmed by 3 bases and 0 bases, with 6 bases remaining between them. Per the germline V gene, CDR1 is LNHDA and CDR2 is SQIVND (reference sequence). This CDR3 spans 14 amino acids. The CDR3 region is CASSMASSGNTIYF. In DNA form, the CDR3 reads TGTGCCAGTAGTATGGCCAGCTCTGGAAACACCATATATTTT.

A few counts support this clone. The rearrangement uses TRBV19 and TRBJ1-1; 7 bases line up with TRBD1. V gave up 10 bases and J gave up 0 bases; unmatched junction bases: 20. Germline CDR1 reads LNHDA; CDR2 reads SQIVND (reference sequence). This CDR3 spans 18 amino acids. CDR3 nucleotides: TGTGCCACCAAGGGCCCCAAACAGGGGCGCCCGATGAACACTGAAGCTTTCTTT. This encodes CATKGPKQGRPMNTEAFF.

This rearrangement joins TRBV30 to TRBJ1-6; 7 nucleotides line up with TRBD1. Germline V lookup: CDR1 GTSNPN, CDR2 SVGIG (reference sequence). This CDR3 is built from 13 residues. V shed 4 bases and J 6 bases; nucleotides not matched to a gene: 3. The CDR3 nucleotides read TGTGCCTGGAAGGGACAGCTTAATTCACCCCTCCACTTT. This encodes CAWKGQLNSPLHF.

This chain joins TRBV7-9 and TRBJ1-2, with D perhaps matching TRBD1 (6 bases). Germline CDR1 SEHNR, CDR2 FQNEAQ (reference sequence). This CDR3 comprises 15 residues. V lost 3 bases to trimming and J lost 5 bases, with 16 bases between them. The CDR3 region has the DNA TGTGCCAGCAGCTTTGGGGGCTCTGGGACATATGGCTACACCTTC. It codes for CASSFGGSGTYGYTF.

Concerning this clone itself: A junction end diverges from the germline sequence, so it may reflect a read error. This chain connects TRBV2 to TRBJ1-1; D possibly corresponds to TRBD1 (5 bases). This CDR3 is built from 14 residues. Germline V lookup: CDR1 SNHLY, CDR2 FYNNEI. In DNA, the CDR3 is TGTGCCAGCAGTCCCGGACCGGAGGGACTGAAGCTCCTCTTT. It translates to CASSPGPEGLKLLF.

The rearrangement uses TRBV7-9 and TRBJ1-5; 9 nucleotides match TRBD1. The germline V gene has CDR1 SEHNR and CDR2 FQNEAQ (reference sequence). V shed 4 bases and J 0 bases; nucleotides not matched to a gene: 4. This CDR3 comprises 16 residues. In DNA form, the CDR3 reads TGTGCCAGCAGCTCCGGGACAGGGCATAGCAATCAGCCCCAGCATTTT. Protein: CASSSGTGHSNQPQHF.

This chain connects TRBV30 to TRBJ2-7; 7 positions agree with TRBD1. The germline V gene has CDR1 GTSNPN and CDR2 SVGIG (reference sequence). After removal of 5 bases from V and 7 bases from J, the junction contained 14 bases not matched to a gene. The CDR3 contains 14 residues. CDR3 nucleotides: TGTGCCTGGGGCACCGGGACAGACCCTTGGGAGCAGTACTTC. It translates to CAWGTGTDPWEQYF.

The chain carries TRBV11-3 and TRBJ2-2, with D uncertain. Trimming left V 1 base short and J 1 base short, with 10 bases between. CDR1 and CDR2 (germline): SGHNT, YENEEA. CDR3 size: 16 residues. The CDR3: CASSLADWQNTGELFF. DNA of the CDR3: TGTGCCAGCAGCTTAGCAGACTGGCAGAACACCGGGGAGCTGTTTTTT.